The rows below give T cell receptor beta chains drawn from one sample of a study of blood T cell repertoires in COVID-19. Measured with immunoSEQ multiplex PCR; TCRdb has only the in-frame clones, and not every one. The sample lists 95,000 to 150,000 clones, 82% occurring once. Sequenced material: peripheral blood. These receptors were obtained from a woman in her sixties or seventies with acute or convalescent COVID-19. Each CDR3 is given with its conserved first and last residue. D genes are given only for firm matches. Some rows mark clone size as missing; the rest say once, few, many or name a class of expanded clone.

cdr3_nt	cdr3_aa	clone_size	v_call	j_call	d_call
TGTGCCACCAGCACTCGGCGGCTAGCGGGGGGGATGTCATATACGCAGTATTTT	CATSTRRLAGGMSYTQYF	NA	TRBV15	TRBJ2-3	TRBD2
TGTGCCAGCAGCGTAGTCGTGCTTGGGAGACAGGGAAACAATGAGCAGTTCTTC	CASSVVVLGRQGNNEQFF	NA	TRBV9	TRBJ2-1	TRBD1
TGCGCCAGCAGCTTGAGGGAGGGACAGGGTACTGAAGCTTTCTTT	CASSLREGQGTEAFF	NA	TRBV5-1	TRBJ1-1	TRBD1
TGTGCCAGCCTTGAGGTGGGTACGCAGTATTTT	CASLEVGTQYF	NA	TRBV6-5	TRBJ2-3	NA
TGTGCCGGGGCGGAACAACTTAATTCACCCCTCCACTTT	CAGAEQLNSPLHF	NA	TRBV19	TRBJ1-6	NA
TGTGCCAGTAGTAGGGGACAGGGGGCGTTTGAAGCTTTCTTT	CASSRGQGAFEAFF	NA	TRBV19	TRBJ1-1	TRBD1
TGTGCCAGCAGCGCCTGGAAAGGGGGGAACACCGGGGAGCTGTTTTTT	CASSAWKGGNTGELFF	NA	TRBV14	TRBJ2-2	NA
TGTGCCAGTAGTCCTAGTCGAGATACGCAGTATTTT	CASSPSRDTQYF	once	TRBV19	TRBJ2-3	NA
TGTGCCAGTAGTGGACACACAGGGGGCGAGGGTGAAGCTTTCTTT	CASSGHTGGEGEAFF	NA	TRBV19	TRBJ1-1	TRBD1
TGTGCCAGCAGGGGACAGGGCTTGTTGAATCAGCCCCAGCATTTT	CASRGQGLLNQPQHF	once	TRBV2	TRBJ1-5	TRBD1
TGCGCCAGCAGCTTGGCCCCCCCTTCCTACGAGCAGTACTTC	CASSLAPPSYEQYF	NA	TRBV5-1	TRBJ2-7	NA
TGTGCCAGCAGCCCACAGGGGGCGATTAACTATGGCTACACCTTC	CASSPQGAINYGYTF	few	TRBV6-5	TRBJ1-2	TRBD1
TGTGCCAGCTCTGACAGAGGACAAGAGACCCAGTACTTC	CASSDRGQETQYF	NA	TRBV7-9	TRBJ2-5	NA
TGCGCCAGCAGCATGACAGGGGTTGGCTACACCTTC	CASSMTGVGYTF	NA	TRBV5-1	TRBJ1-2	TRBD1
TGCGCCAGCAGCCAAGTTGAAGGAACAGTTCAGGAGACCCAGTACTTC	CASSQVEGTVQETQYF	once	TRBV4-1	TRBJ2-5	NA
TGTGCCAGCAAGCAGGGGAGGGACACTGAAGCTTTCTTT	CASKQGRDTEAFF	NA	TRBV27	TRBJ1-1	NA
TGTGCCAGCAGCCGGACAGGGGCGACGGCCGGGGAGCTGTTTTTT	CASSRTGATAGELFF	NA	TRBV7-2	TRBJ2-2	TRBD1
TGTGCCAGCAGTCACAGGGGTCGGGATGGTAATGAAAAACTGTTTTTT	CASSHRGRDGNEKLFF	NA	TRBV27	TRBJ1-4	TRBD1
TGTGCCAGCAGCTCCCGGGGGGTCTGGGATACGCAGTATTTT	CASSSRGVWDTQYF	NA	TRBV7-2	TRBJ2-3	TRBD2
TGCAGTGCTCGACGACTAGACGTACAGTTCTTC	CSARRLDVQFF	NA	TRBV20-1	TRBJ2-1	NA
TGTGCCACGACGCGAGGGTATGAGAGGGAGACCCAGTACTTC	CATTRGYERETQYF	NA	TRBV15	TRBJ2-5	NA
TGTGCCAGCAGCCAAAGTCAGGGGAGCAATGAGCAGTTCTTC	CASSQSQGSNEQFF	NA	TRBV5-4	TRBJ2-1	NA
TGTGCCAGTAGTATTAGACAGGGCGCCCAGCATTTT	CASSIRQGAQHF	NA	TRBV19	TRBJ1-5	TRBD1
TGTGCCAGCACCCCTCGTAGAGGGTGGGCCCAGCCCCAGCATTTT	CASTPRRGWAQPQHF	NA	TRBV21-1	TRBJ1-5	NA
TGCGCCAGCAGCCAAGTTACTAGCGGGGGGGCCAATGAGCAGTTCTTC	CASSQVTSGGANEQFF	NA	TRBV4-3	TRBJ2-1	TRBD2
TGTGCCAGTAGTATAGGGTCAGGGGTAGCTTTCTTT	CASSIGSGVAFF	NA	TRBV19	TRBJ1-1	NA
TGTGCCAGCCGTGGAGGGGGCAATCAGCCCCAGCATTTT	CASRGGGNQPQHF	NA	TRBV7-2	TRBJ1-5	NA
TGTGCCAGCAGCCCAACAGGCCTGAATCAGCCCCAGCATTTT	CASSPTGLNQPQHF	NA	TRBV27	TRBJ1-5	NA
TGCGCCAGCAGCCAAGGTTTAAGCGGCTCCACAGATACGCAGTATTTT	CASSQGLSGSTDTQYF	NA	TRBV4-3	TRBJ2-3	NA
TGTGCCAGCAGCCAGGCAGGAGGCTATGGCTACACCTTC	CASSQAGGYGYTF	NA	TRBV3-1/TRBV3-2	TRBJ1-2	NA
TGTGCCAGCAGCAGGGGGTTGAACACTGAAGCTTTCTTT	CASSRGLNTEAFF	once	TRBV5-4	TRBJ1-1	NA
TGTGCCTGGAGAGACAGGGGGCCAACTAATGAAAAACTGTTTTTT	CAWRDRGPTNEKLFF	NA	TRBV30	TRBJ1-4	TRBD1
TGTGCCAGCACCCCAGGGGCAAATACTGGAAACACCATATATTTT	CASTPGANTGNTIYF	NA	TRBV6-5	TRBJ1-3	NA
TGTGCCTGGAGTATAGGGGGGAACAGGGGAGCTTTGGGCTACACCTTC	CAWSIGGNRGALGYTF	NA	TRBV30	TRBJ1-2	TRBD1
TGCGCCAGCAGCTTGGGGACAGGGATGAGCACTGAAGCTTTCTTT	CASSLGTGMSTEAFF	NA	TRBV5-1	TRBJ1-1	TRBD1
TGTGCCAGTTCGGCCCCTATTTACAGGGGGCTGTCGAACACTGAAGCTTTCTTT	CASSAPIYRGLSNTEAFF	NA	TRBV19	TRBJ1-1	TRBD1
TGTGCCATCAGGGACAGTTCGAATCAGCCCCAGCATTTT	CAIRDSSNQPQHF	few	TRBV10-3	TRBJ1-5	NA
TGTGCCAGCTCACCTCTTTCAGAGGGAGAGACCCAGTACTTC	CASSPLSEGETQYF	few	TRBV18	TRBJ2-5	NA
TGTGCCAGTGGGAGGTATCTCGATGAGCAGTTCTTC	CASGRYLDEQFF	NA	TRBV27	TRBJ2-1	NA
TGTGCCAGCAGCTTAGGGGGCGCGTATGGCTACACCTTC	CASSLGGAYGYTF	NA	TRBV11-3	TRBJ1-2	NA
TGTGCCTGGAGCCCTTCCGGGACCAAAAACATTCAGTACTTC	CAWSPSGTKNIQYF	NA	TRBV30	TRBJ2-4	NA
TGCGCCAGCAGCCGCGGGAGGGGGACAGGGGATGGCTACACCTTC	CASSRGRGTGDGYTF	NA	TRBV4-1	TRBJ1-2	TRBD1
TGTGCCACCAGTGATTTTCGGGGGAATGAGCAGTTCTTC	CATSDFRGNEQFF	NA	TRBV24-1	TRBJ2-1	NA
TGCGCCAGCAGCTTGGTACAGGTGAACTCTGGAAACACCATATATTTT	CASSLVQVNSGNTIYF	NA	TRBV5-1	TRBJ1-3	NA